This entry lists 9 T cell receptor beta chains sequenced from one sample in a study of CD4 T cells in relation to SARS-CoV-2 and coronaviruses. The unexposed donors gave CD4+ T cells in about 2011-2018, prior to COVID-19. Isolation of CD4+ T cells took place after 10 days in culture. Assay used: immunoSEQ multiplex PCR; TCRdb lists only in-frame clones, some missing. Of around 25,000 clones in the sample, around 73% were seen once. No cognate antigen is known for these TCRs. Sequencing was done on a sample of CD4+ T cells from PBMCs, cultured in vitro. The receptor source for this set is a human donor in good health.

This clone was counted between two and nine times. This chain uses TRBV5-1 with TRBJ2-7; 7 bases fit TRBD1. Trimming removed 4 bases from V and 3 bases from J; junction bases left unmatched: 7. CDR3 size: 14 residues. CDR1 is SGHRS, CDR2 YFSETQ, per germline. The CDR3: CASSPGTEYYEQYF. The CDR3 nucleotides read TGCGCCAGCAGCCCGGGGACAGAGTACTACGAGCAGTACTTC.

This clone was seen only a few times. The gene calls are TRBV28 and TRBJ2-7, with 7 bases that match TRBD1. CDR1 is MDHEN and CDR2 is SYDVKM in the germline V gene. CDR3 length equals 15 residues. V trimming: 5 bases; J trimming: 4 bases; junction bases outside the gene matches: 11. DNA for the CDR3: TGTGCCAGCAGTATTCCTCAGGGGGACCCTTACGAGCAGTACTTC. It specifies CASSIPQGDPYEQYF. Drawing the rest from reference TRBV28 and TRBJ2-7, the complete variable domain is DVKVTQSSRYLVKRTGEKVFLECVQDMDHENMFWYRQDPGLGLRLIYFSYDVKMKEKGDIPEGYSVSREKKERFSLILESASTNQTSMYLCASSIPQGDPYEQYFGPGTRLTVT.

CDR3 region: CASSYLSGAPGELFF. The DNA of the CDR3 is TGTGCCAGCAGTTACCTGTCCGGGGCCCCCGGGGAGCTGTTTTTT. V is TRBV6-2 or TRBV6-3 and J is TRBJ2-2; D tentatively reads TRBD1 or TRBD2 (5 bases each). V lost 2 bases, J lost 6 bases, and 13 bases lay in between. The CDR3 extends over 15 amino acids. Germline-derived CDR1 and CDR2 are MNHEY and SVGEGT.

The chain uses TRBV6-5 and TRBJ2-2, with 8 bases aligning to TRBD1. The V and J ends lost 7 bases and 2 bases, in that order; junction bases with no gene match: 6. Germline CDR1 MNHEY, CDR2 SVGAGI. This CDR3 region has 15 residues. This chain's CDR3 is CASTQPGGNTGELFF. CDR3 DNA sequence: TGTGCCAGCACCCAGCCAGGGGGCAACACCGGGGAGCTGTTTTTT.

V gene TRBV2 combines with J gene TRBJ2-1, with TRBD2 as a possible D gene (6 bases). With 5 bases removed from V and 12 bases from J, the gap between germline ends came to 11 bases. Germline assignment: CDR1 SNHLY and CDR2 FYNNEI. The CDR3 loop spans 11 amino acids. As DNA, the CDR3 is TGTGCCAGCAGTCGGGGAGGAGGGCAGTTCTTC. It translates to CASSRGGGQFF.

This clone is a singleton in its sample. J is TRBJ2-2 and V is TRBV7-2, with 12 bases aligning to TRBD2. With 1 base clipped from V and 6 bases from J, the junction kept 9 bases outside the gene matches. This CDR3 has 18 residues. Germline values: CDR1 SGHTA, CDR2 FQGNSA. The CDR3 spells CASSLGASGGAGAGELFF. The CDR3 region has the DNA TGTGCCAGCAGCTTAGGGGCTAGCGGGGGGGCCGGGGCCGGGGAGCTGTTTTTT.

The chain combines TRBV7-3 with TRBJ2-3; unclear D gene. The CDR3 totals 13 residues. With 1 base removed from V and 5 bases from J, the gap between germline ends came to 7 bases. The germline CDR1 and CDR2 sequences are SGHTA and FQGTGA. This CDR3 reads CASSLMWGDTQYF. CDR3 bases: TGTGCCAGCAGCTTAATGTGGGGAGATACGCAGTATTTT. Full variable domain (remainder filled in from reference TRBV7-3 and TRBJ2-3): GAGVSQTPSNKVTEKGKYVELRCDPISGHTALYWYRQSLGQGPEFLIYFQGTGAADDSGLPNDRFFAVRPEGSVSTLKIQRTERGDSAVYLCASSLMWGDTQYFGPGTRLTVL.

The V gene is TRBV18, the J gene TRBJ2-5, with 8 positions matching TRBD1. V lost 0 bases, J lost 5 bases, and 11 bases stayed unmatched. The CDR3 length is 17 residues. The V gene's germline CDR1 is KGHSH and CDR2 LQKENI. The CDR3: CASSPPGFQGAKETQYF. The CDR3 DNA sequence: TGTGCCAGCTCACCACCAGGTTTTCAGGGGGCGAAGGAGACCCAGTACTTC.

The chain carries TRBV6-2 or TRBV6-3 and TRBJ2-3, with 7 bases identical to TRBD2. The trim removed 0 bases at V and 0 bases at J, leaving 9 bases unmatched. Germline V CDR1 and CDR2: MNHEY, SVGEGT. The CDR3 has 18 residues. CDR3 in amino acids: CASSYSGLSLLSTDTQYF. CDR3 nucleotides: TGTGCCAGCAGTTACTCGGGACTATCTCTACTTAGCACAGATACGCAGTATTTT.